This entry is about one TCR beta chain. There are 15 residues in the CDR3. J lost 2 bases, V lost 8 bases, and 10 bases had no gene match. Germline V gene lookup returns CDR1 SEHNR and CDR2 FQNEAQ (reference sequence). Run at survey level, the immunoSEQ assay was version v3.0. This table comes from immunoSEQ multiplex PCR, and its TCRdb copy is limited to in-frame clones, with some not included. Of some 23,000 clones in the sample, around 82% are singletons; the top ten hold more than 4%. The data were taken from a study of long-term antiretroviral therapy in people with HIV. The sequenced sample was unsorted PBMCs, obtained 0.5 years after starting antiretroviral therapy. The chain is built from TRBV7-9 and TRBJ1-2; 8 bases map to TRBD1. This TCR was recovered from a woman aged 40 to 50 with HIV. Written as DNA, the CDR3 is TGTGCCAGCCAAATCGGGACAGGCTACAACTATGGCTACACCTTC. Translating it yields CASQIGTGYNYGYTF.